A single sample gave rise to the 4 T cell receptor beta chains below, sequenced in a study of T-cell memory formation after mild COVID-19. TCRdb recomputed calls from the 5' RACE reads with MiXCR, one row per CDR3 protein. In the table there are about 560,000 distinct CDR3 sequences, roughly 18% of which are singletons. The sequenced sample consisted of PBMCs or a T cell subset sorted from them (not recorded which). Receptor source: an adult woman who had mild COVID-19 (a few samples of this study predate the infection). Cell type and time point are not known.

The genes are TRBV5-1 and TRBJ2-1; D is perhaps TRBD1 or TRBD2 (5 bases each). Germline loops: CDR1 SGHRS, CDR2 YFSETQ. There are 16 residues in the CDR3. Trimming took off 0 bases at V and 3 bases at J, with 13 bases between the two ends. The CDR3 DNA sequence: TGCGCCAGCAGCTTGGAGCGTGGGACCGACTACAATGAGCAGTTCTTC. This codes for CASSLERGTDYNEQFF.

The rearrangement links TRBV7-6 to TRBJ1-1, with D unresolved. Trimming left V 0 bases short and J 8 bases short, with 10 bases between. CDR1 is SGHVS, CDR2 FNYEAQ, per germline. The CDR3 totals 13 residues. The chain's CDR3 is CASSLAPAAEAFF. The CDR3 DNA reads TGTGCCAGCAGCTTAGCCCCGGCGGCCGAAGCTTTCTTT.

The rearrangement joins TRBV9 to TRBJ2-7, with TRBD1 matching over 7 bases. The junction had 14 bases not matched to a gene; V was cut back by 3 bases and J by 2 bases. Germline V gene lookup returns CDR1 SGDLS and CDR2 YYNGEE. The CDR3 spans 17 residues. The CDR3 here is CASSASPRQGRPYEQYF. The CDR3 nucleotides are TGTGCCAGCAGCGCATCCCCTCGACAGGGAAGGCCCTACGAGCAGTACTTC.

The chain links TRBV18 to TRBJ1-1, with D hard to call. With 3 bases removed from V and 3 bases from J, the gap between germline ends came to 8 bases. The CDR3 is 13 residues long. Germline V gives CDR1 KGHSH, CDR2 LQKENI. CDR3 DNA sequence: TGTGCCAGCTCACCGACGGCGTACACTGAAGCTTTCTTT. Its translation is CASSPTAYTEAFF.